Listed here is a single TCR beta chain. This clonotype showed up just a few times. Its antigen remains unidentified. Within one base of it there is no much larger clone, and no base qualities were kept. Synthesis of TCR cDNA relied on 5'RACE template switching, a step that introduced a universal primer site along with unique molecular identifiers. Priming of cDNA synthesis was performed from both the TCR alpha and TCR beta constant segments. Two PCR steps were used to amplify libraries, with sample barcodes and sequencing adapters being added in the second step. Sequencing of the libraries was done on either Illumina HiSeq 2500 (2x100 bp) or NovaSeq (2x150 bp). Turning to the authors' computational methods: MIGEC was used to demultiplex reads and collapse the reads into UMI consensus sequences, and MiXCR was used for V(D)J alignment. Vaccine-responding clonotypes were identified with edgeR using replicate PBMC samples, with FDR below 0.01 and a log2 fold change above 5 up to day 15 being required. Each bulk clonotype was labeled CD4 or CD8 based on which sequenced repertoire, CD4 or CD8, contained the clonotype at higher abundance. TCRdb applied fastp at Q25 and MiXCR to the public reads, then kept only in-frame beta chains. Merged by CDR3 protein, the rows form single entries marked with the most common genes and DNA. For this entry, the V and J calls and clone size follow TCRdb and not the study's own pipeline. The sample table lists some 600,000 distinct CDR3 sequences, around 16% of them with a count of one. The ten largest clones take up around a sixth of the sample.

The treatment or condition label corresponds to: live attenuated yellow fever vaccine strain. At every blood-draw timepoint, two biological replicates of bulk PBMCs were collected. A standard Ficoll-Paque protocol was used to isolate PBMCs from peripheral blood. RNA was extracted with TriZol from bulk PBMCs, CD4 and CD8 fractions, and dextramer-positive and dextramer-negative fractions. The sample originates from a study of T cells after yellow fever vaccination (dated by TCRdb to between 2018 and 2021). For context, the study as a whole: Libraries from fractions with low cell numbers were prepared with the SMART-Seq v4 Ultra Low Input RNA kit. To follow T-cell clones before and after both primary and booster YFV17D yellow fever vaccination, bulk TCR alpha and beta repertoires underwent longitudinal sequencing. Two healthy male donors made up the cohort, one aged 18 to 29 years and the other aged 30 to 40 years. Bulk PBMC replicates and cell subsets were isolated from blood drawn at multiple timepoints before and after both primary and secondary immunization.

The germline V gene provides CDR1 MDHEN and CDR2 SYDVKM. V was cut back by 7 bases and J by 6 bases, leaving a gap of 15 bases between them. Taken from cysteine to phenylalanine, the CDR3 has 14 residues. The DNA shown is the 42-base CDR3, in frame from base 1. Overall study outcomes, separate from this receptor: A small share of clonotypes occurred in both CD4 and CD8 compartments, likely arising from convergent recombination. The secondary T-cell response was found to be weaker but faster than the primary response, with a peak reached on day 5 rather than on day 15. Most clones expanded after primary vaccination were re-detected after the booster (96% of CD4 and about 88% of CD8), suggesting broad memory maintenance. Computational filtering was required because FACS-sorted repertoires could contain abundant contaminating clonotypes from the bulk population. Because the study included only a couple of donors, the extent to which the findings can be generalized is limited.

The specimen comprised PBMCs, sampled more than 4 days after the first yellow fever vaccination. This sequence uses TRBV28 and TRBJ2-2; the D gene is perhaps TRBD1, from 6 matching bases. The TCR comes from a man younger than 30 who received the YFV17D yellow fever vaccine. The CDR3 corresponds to CASTARTVSGELFF. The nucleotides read TGTGCCAGCACGGCGAGGACAGTGTCCGGGGAGCTGTTTTTT.